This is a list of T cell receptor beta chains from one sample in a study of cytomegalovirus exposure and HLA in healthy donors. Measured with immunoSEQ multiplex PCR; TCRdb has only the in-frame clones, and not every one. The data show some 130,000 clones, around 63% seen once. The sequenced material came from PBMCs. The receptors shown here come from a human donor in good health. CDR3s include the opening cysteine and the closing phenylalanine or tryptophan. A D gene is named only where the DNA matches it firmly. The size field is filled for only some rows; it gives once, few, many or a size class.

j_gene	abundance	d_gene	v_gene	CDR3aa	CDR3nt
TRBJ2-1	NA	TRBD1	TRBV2	CASSAGDSSYNEQFF	TGTGCCAGCAGCGCAGGGGACAGCTCCTACAATGAGCAGTTCTTC
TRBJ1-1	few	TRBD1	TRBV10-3	CAIRVNGGLLQGANEAFF	TGTGCCATCAGGGTGAACGGGGGTTTGTTGCAGGGGGCTAATGAAGCTTTCTTT
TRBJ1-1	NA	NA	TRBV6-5	CASSYSGEGEAFF	TGTGCCAGCAGTTACTCGGGGGAGGGTGAAGCTTTCTTT
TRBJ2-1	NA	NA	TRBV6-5	CASRNSYNEQFF	TGTGCCAGCAGGAATAGTTACAATGAGCAGTTCTTC
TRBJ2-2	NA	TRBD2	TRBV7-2	CASRERGTNTGELFF	TGTGCCAGCAGGGAGCGGGGGACGAACACCGGGGAGCTGTTTTTT
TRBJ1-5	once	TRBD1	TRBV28	CASRATGDQPQHF	TGTGCCAGCAGAGCAACAGGGGATCAGCCCCAGCATTTT
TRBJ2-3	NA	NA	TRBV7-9	CASSLFLRDWNTQYF	TGTGCCAGCAGCTTATTTTTGAGGGATTGGAATACGCAGTATTTT
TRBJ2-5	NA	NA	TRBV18	CASSPRGIQETQYF	TGTGCCAGCTCACCCAGAGGGATACAAGAGACCCAGTACTTC
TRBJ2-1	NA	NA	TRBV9	CASSASLSYNEQFF	TGTGCCAGCAGCGCCTCACTCTCCTACAATGAGCAGTTCTTC
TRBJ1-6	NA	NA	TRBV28	CASSFRGTSPLHF	TGTGCCAGCAGTTTTAGGGGTACTTCACCCCTCCACTTT
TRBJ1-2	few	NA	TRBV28	CASTQAAGDYGYTF	TGTGCCAGCACCCAGGCCGCGGGGGACTATGGCTACACCTTC
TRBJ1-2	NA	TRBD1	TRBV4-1	CASSQVTGMTGYTF	TGCGCCAGCAGCCAAGTGACAGGGATGACTGGCTACACCTTC
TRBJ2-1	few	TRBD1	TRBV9	CASSATGGEWHEQFF	TGTGCCAGCAGCGCCACAGGGGGCGAATGGCATGAGCAGTTCTTC
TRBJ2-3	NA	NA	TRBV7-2	CATQEGRADTQYF	TGTGCCACCCAGGAAGGCCGCGCGGATACGCAGTATTTT
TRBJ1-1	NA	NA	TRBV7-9	CASSLEAANTEAFF	TGTGCCAGCAGCTTGGAGGCGGCGAACACTGAAGCTTTCTTT
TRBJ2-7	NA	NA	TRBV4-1	CASSQVGGPGNSYEQYF	TGCGCCAGCAGCCAAGTGGGGGGGCCCGGGAATTCTTACGAGCAGTACTTC
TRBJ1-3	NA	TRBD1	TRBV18	CASSPGTGPGNTIYF	TGTGCCAGCTCACCCGGGACAGGCCCTGGAAACACCATATATTTT
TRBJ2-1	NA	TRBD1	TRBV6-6	CASRPGQGAYEQFF	TGTGCCAGCCGACCGGGACAGGGGGCCTATGAGCAGTTCTTC
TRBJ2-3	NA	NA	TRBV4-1	CASRPLGASTDTQYF	TGCGCCAGCAGGCCTCTAGGGGCCTCCACAGATACGCAGTATTTT
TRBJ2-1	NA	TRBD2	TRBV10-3	CAISGTSVLNEQFF	TGTGCCATTTCCGGGACTAGCGTCCTTAATGAGCAGTTCTTC
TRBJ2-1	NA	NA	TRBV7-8	CASSSQRLEQFF	TGTGCCAGCAGCTCCCAGCGACTAGAGCAGTTCTTC
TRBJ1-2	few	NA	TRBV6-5	CASSEVGGYGYTF	TGTGCCAGCAGCGAAGTGGGGGGCTATGGCTACACCTTC
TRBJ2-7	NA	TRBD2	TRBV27	CASSFSSGSHEQYF	TGTGCCAGCAGTTTCTCTAGCGGGAGCCACGAGCAGTACTTC
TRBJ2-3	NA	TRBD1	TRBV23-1	CASTVRDRGQTDTQYF	TGCGCCAGCACTGTCCGGGACAGGGGGCAAACAGATACGCAGTATTTT
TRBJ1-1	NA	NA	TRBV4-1	CASSQIPRADTEAFF	TGCGCCAGCAGCCAAATTCCCAGGGCGGACACTGAAGCTTTCTTT
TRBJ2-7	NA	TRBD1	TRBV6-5	CASFDRGHEQYF	TGTGCCAGCTTTGACAGGGGACACGAGCAGTACTTC
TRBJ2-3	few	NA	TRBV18	CASSPPQGADTQYF	TGTGCCAGCTCACCACCTCAAGGGGCAGATACGCAGTATTTT
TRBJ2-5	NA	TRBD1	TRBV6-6	CASSYRDRGETQYF	TGTGCCAGCAGTTATCGGGACAGGGGGGAGACCCAGTACTTC
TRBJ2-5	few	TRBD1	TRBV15	CATSGLGTDQETQYF	TGTGCCACCAGCGGACTGGGGACAGACCAAGAGACCCAGTACTTC
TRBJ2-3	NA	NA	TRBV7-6	CASSSLGHKDTQYF	TGTGCCAGCAGCTCCCTAGGACACAAAGATACGCAGTATTTT
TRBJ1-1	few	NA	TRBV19	CASSSQGSGSRFEAFF	TGTGCCAGTAGTTCTCAGGGGAGCGGCTCTAGATTTGAAGCTTTCTTT
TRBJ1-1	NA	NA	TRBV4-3	CASSQDRGMNTEAFF	TGCGCCAGCAGCCAAGATAGGGGGATGAACACTGAAGCTTTCTTT
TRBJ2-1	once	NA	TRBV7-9	CASSLGRVLSYNEQFF	TGTGCCAGCAGCTTAGGTCGGGTTCTCTCCTACAATGAGCAGTTCTTC
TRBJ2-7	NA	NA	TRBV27	CASSLFGHSSYEQYF	TGTGCCAGCAGTTTATTTGGACACAGCTCCTACGAGCAGTACTTC
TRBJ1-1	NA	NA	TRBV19	CASSPGHPNTEAFF	TGTGCCAGTAGTCCCGGACACCCGAACACTGAAGCTTTCTTT
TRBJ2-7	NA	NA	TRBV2	CASKQGNVGSYEQYF	TGTGCCAGCAAGCAGGGGAACGTGGGCTCCTACGAGCAGTACTTC
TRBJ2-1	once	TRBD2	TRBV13	CASSSSGGAYNEQFF	TGTGCCAGCAGCTCTAGCGGGGGGGCCTACAATGAGCAGTTCTTC
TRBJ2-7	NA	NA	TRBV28	CASSPQGAANEQYF	TGTGCCAGCAGTCCCCAAGGGGCAGCCAACGAGCAGTACTTC
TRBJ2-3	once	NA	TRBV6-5	CASSRGTATDTQYF	TGTGCCAGCAGCCGCGGGACAGCCACAGATACGCAGTATTTT
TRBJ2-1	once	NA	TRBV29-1	CSVEDLRGIEQFF	TGCAGCGTTGAAGATCTACGAGGGATTGAGCAGTTCTTC
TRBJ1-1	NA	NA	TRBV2	CASTYRNTEAFF	TGTGCCAGCACCTATAGGAACACTGAAGCTTTCTTT
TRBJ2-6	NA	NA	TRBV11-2	CASSLVGGSGANVLTF	TGTGCCAGCAGCTTAGTCGGCGGGTCTGGGGCCAACGTCCTGACTTTC
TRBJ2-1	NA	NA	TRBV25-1	CASSEGGIGVEQFF	TGTGCCAGCAGTGAGGGCGGGATAGGGGTTGAGCAGTTCTTC
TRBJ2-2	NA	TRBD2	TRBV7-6	CASRNRGLAGGHGTGELFF	TGTGCCAGCAGAAACCGGGGACTAGCGGGAGGACACGGCACCGGGGAGCTGTTTTTT
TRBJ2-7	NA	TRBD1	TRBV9	CASSLRQGRYEQYF	TGTGCCAGCAGCCTACGACAGGGCCGCTACGAGCAGTACTTC
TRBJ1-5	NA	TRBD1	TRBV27	CASSPDRGNQPQHF	TGTGCCAGCAGTCCCGACAGGGGAAATCAGCCCCAGCATTTT
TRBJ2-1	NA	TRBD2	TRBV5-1	CASSPGLAGGTGRFEQFF	TGCGCCAGCAGCCCGGGACTAGCGGGAGGGACGGGCCGGTTTGAGCAGTTCTTC
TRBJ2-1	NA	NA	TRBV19	CASRGGGSNSYNEQFF	TGTGCCAGTAGGGGGGGTGGAAGCAATTCCTACAATGAGCAGTTCTTC
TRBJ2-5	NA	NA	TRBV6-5	CASSYNQGGQETQYF	TGTGCCAGCAGTTACAATCAGGGGGGCCAAGAGACCCAGTACTTC
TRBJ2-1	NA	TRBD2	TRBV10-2	CATLGMAGGPHNEQFF	TGCGCCACACTGGGGATGGCGGGAGGGCCTCACAATGAGCAGTTCTTC
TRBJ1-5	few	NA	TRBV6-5	CASSDSPYSNQPQHF	TGTGCCAGCAGTGACTCCCCCTATAGCAATCAGCCCCAGCATTTT